The 21 T cell receptor beta chains below were found in one sample sequenced in a study of spatial heterogeneity in lung cancer. TCRdb called the 5' RACE reads again in MiXCR, with one record for every CDR3 protein. The repertoire holds about 4,000 distinct CDR3 sequences, with about 16% as singletons. Sample time point: sample taken at primary tumor resection. Tumor, nontumor lung or frozen PBMC supplied whole RNA, sequenced without sorting. The sample consisted of PBMCs, taken at surgery. The source of these receptors is a male donor with early-stage non-small cell lung cancer.

By share, this clonotype counts as medium-sized (0.01 to 0.1%). The chain employs TRBV5-1 and TRBJ2-7, with D perhaps matching TRBD1 or TRBD2 (5 bases each). Trimming left V 0 bases short and J 2 bases short, with 12 bases between. The CDR3 has 15 amino acids. Germline lookup yields CDR1 SGHRS and CDR2 YFSETQ. CDR3 protein: CASSLAEGKAYEQYF. CDR3 DNA: TGCGCCAGCAGCTTGGCCGAGGGGAAGGCCTACGAGCAGTACTTC.

This clonotype was found a few times. J is TRBJ2-2 and V is TRBV20-1; 8 nucleotides agree with TRBD2. Germline V gene sequence: CDR1 DFQATT, CDR2 SNEGSKA (reference sequence). The ends lost 1 base at V and 0 bases at J; junction bases unmatched: 4. The CDR3 is 16 residues long. Here the CDR3 DNA reads TGCAGTGCTAGAGCCCGGCGGGGGGCGAACACCGGGGAGCTGTTTTTT. Residues: CSARARRGANTGELFF.

The chain links TRBV2 to TRBJ1-1; the D gene is possibly TRBD1 (5 bases). The CDR3 contains 13 residues. Germline V gives CDR1 SNHLY, CDR2 FYNNEI. Between the trimmed V and J ends, which lost 8 bases and 2 bases, there was a span of 12 bases. The CDR3 reads CASRDLTNTEAFF. The CDR3 DNA reads as TGTGCCAGCCGGGACCTTACCAACACTGAAGCTTTCTTT.

This sequence joins TRBV6-2 or TRBV6-3 and TRBJ2-2, with D tentatively TRBD1 or TRBD2 (5 bases each). V was cut by 7 bases and J by 6 bases, with 12 bases left in between. This CDR3 has 13 residues. Germline CDR1 and CDR2: MNHEY and SVGEGT. This CDR3 is CASITRGAGELFF. The CDR3 DNA sequence: TGTGCCAGCATAACTAGGGGCGCCGGGGAGCTGTTTTTT.

This clonotype was observed at least ten times. The chain joins TRBV19 to TRBJ1-3; no firm D call. Germline V lookup: CDR1 LNHDA, CDR2 SQIVND (reference sequence). The CDR3 contains 17 residues. The germline V and J ends were trimmed by 6 bases and 0 bases, with 18 bases remaining between them. For the CDR3, the DNA is TGTGCCAGTAGCACCCCCCGTGGCAGGAACTCTGGAAACACCATATATTTT. Its protein product is CASSTPRGRNSGNTIYF.

This clonotype has just a few counts. J is TRBJ2-2 and V is TRBV5-1; 9 nucleotides match TRBD1. The CDR3 runs to 16 residues. The ends lost 0 bases at V and 3 bases at J; junction bases unmatched: 3. CDR1 is SGHRS and CDR2 is YFSETQ in the germline V gene. The CDR3 protein is CASSLARQGDTGELFF. As DNA, the CDR3 is TGCGCCAGCAGCTTGGCTCGACAGGGGGACACCGGGGAGCTGTTTTTT.

This clonotype was counted many times. The rearrangement uses TRBV12-3 or TRBV12-4 and TRBJ2-3; D is undetermined. V lost 5 bases, J lost 8 bases, and 11 bases lay in between. The CDR3 is 12 amino acids. The chain's CDR3 is CASSPSRGTQYF. In DNA, the CDR3 is TGTGCCAGCAGTCCCAGCCGTGGTACGCAGTATTTT.

This clonotype was counted between two and nine times. The rearrangement uses TRBV6-2 or TRBV6-3 and TRBJ2-6; D is undetermined. Germline values: CDR1 MNHEY, CDR2 SVGEGT. V was cut by 6 bases and J by 4 bases, with 13 bases left in between. This CDR3 region has 15 residues. The CDR3 spells CASRNGATGANVLTF. In DNA form, the CDR3 reads TGTGCCAGCAGAAACGGAGCGACCGGGGCCAACGTCCTGACTTTC.

In this sample, this clonotype is medium-sized. The rearrangement joins TRBV5-6 to TRBJ2-4; D is perhaps TRBD2 (5 bases). Trimming took 3 bases from V and 13 from J, leaving 17 bases between them. The CDR3 has 13 amino acids. From germline, CDR1 is SGHDT and CDR2 YYEEEE. The CDR3 spells CASSSLRGRIQYF. CDR3 DNA sequence: TGTGCCAGCAGCTCATTACGGGGAAGGATCCAGTACTTC.

V and J are TRBV20-1 and TRBJ2-7, with 9 bases identical to TRBD2. Germline assignment: CDR1 DFQATT and CDR2 SNEGSKA (reference sequence). J was trimmed by 3 bases and V by 1 base; bases with no gene match: 13. The length of the CDR3 is 17 residues. For the CDR3, the DNA is TGCAGTGCTAGAGCTCCCCCAGGAGCGGGAGGATTCTACGAGCAGTACTTC. Translated, it gives CSARAPPGAGGFYEQYF.

This clonotype turned up a few times. V is TRBV7-6 and J is TRBJ2-1; 8 bases line up with TRBD2. The V gene end was trimmed by 2 bases and the J gene end by 7 bases; junction bases not matched to a gene: 10. CDR1 and CDR2 (germline): SGHVS, FNYEAQ. The CDR3 contains 16 residues. CDR3 DNA sequence: TGTGCCAGCAGCTTATACGACGGTAGCGGGGAGAATGAGCAGTTCTTC. Translating it yields CASSLYDGSGENEQFF.

This clonotype is medium-sized within its sample. The V call is TRBV7-8, the J call TRBJ2-1, with D perhaps TRBD2 (5 bases). The V end was cut by 2 bases, the J end by 0 bases, with 8 bases between. This CDR3 is 15 amino acids long. Germline assignment: CDR1 SGHVS and CDR2 FQNEAQ. This CDR3 reads CASSLLASSYNEQFF. CDR3 bases: TGTGCCAGCAGCTTACTAGCAAGCTCCTACAATGAGCAGTTCTTC.

This clonotype showed up many times. The chain couples TRBV7-2 to TRBJ2-1; unclear D gene. Between the trimmed V and J ends, which lost 4 bases and 5 bases, there was a span of 3 bases. CDR3 length: 11 amino acids. CDR1 SGHTA and CDR2 FQGNSA come from the germline V gene. CDR3 amino acids: CASSYNNEQFF. The CDR3 DNA follows: TGTGCCAGCAGCTATAACAATGAGCAGTTCTTC.

The V gene is TRBV20-1, the J gene TRBJ2-7, with TRBD2 matching 10 bases. This CDR3 region has 13 residues. The V segment lost 6 bases and the J segment 5 bases; nucleotides outside the gene matches: 7. Germline-derived CDR1 and CDR2 are DFQATT and SNEGSKA (reference sequence). The CDR3 nucleotides read TGCAGTGCGCCGCTAGCGGGAGTACACGAGCAGTACTTC. Translated: CSAPLAGVHEQYF.

The rearrangement links TRBV9 to TRBJ1-1; D might be TRBD1 (5 bases). In germline, CDR1 is SGDLS, CDR2 YYNGEE. Trimming shortened V by 0 bases and J by 3 bases, and 6 bases separated the two germline ends. The CDR3 has 13 amino acids. CDR3 protein: CASSVEGYTEAFF. The CDR3 DNA is TGTGCCAGCAGCGTAGAGGGGTACACTGAAGCTTTCTTT.

The rearrangement joins TRBV5-1 to TRBJ2-7; D gene uncertain. Germline V gene lookup returns CDR1 SGHRS and CDR2 YFSETQ. Trimming left V 3 bases short and J 7 bases short, with 8 bases between. The CDR3 spans 11 residues. DNA for the CDR3: TGCGCCAGCAGCTCCCAGGTTGAGCAGTACTTC. Its protein is CASSSQVEQYF. Complete variable domain (other parts from reference TRBV5-1 and TRBJ2-7): KAGVTQTPRYLIKTRGQQVTLSCSPISGHRSVSWYQQTPGQGLQFLFEYFSETQRNKGNFPGRFSGRQFSNSRSEMNVSTLELGDSALYLCASSSQVEQYFGPGTRLTVT.

There are a few counts of this clonotype. The gene calls are TRBV9 and TRBJ2-5, with 10 bases fitting TRBD2. The CDR3 sequence is 19 residues long. V was pared by 4 bases and J by 5 bases, with 20 bases of the junction left unmatched. Germline V lookup: CDR1 SGDLS, CDR2 YYNGEE. The CDR3: CASSHPGTSANRDWETQYF. Here the CDR3 DNA reads TGTGCCAGCAGCCACCCCGGGACTAGCGCAAATAGGGATTGGGAGACCCAGTACTTC.

The J gene is TRBJ2-7, the V gene TRBV5-1, with 8 bases identical to TRBD1. The V gene's germline CDR1 is SGHRS and CDR2 YFSETQ. With V trimmed by 0 bases and J by 5 bases, 10 bases remained unmatched. This CDR3 is 16 amino acids long. The CDR3 sequence: CASSLDGTGSVHEQYF. For the CDR3, the DNA is TGCGCCAGCAGCTTGGACGGGACAGGTTCGGTCCACGAGCAGTACTTC.

The chain links TRBV5-1 to TRBJ2-2; D is possibly TRBD2 (6 bases). In germline, CDR1 is SGHRS, CDR2 YFSETQ. V shed 5 bases and J shed 6 bases, with 23 bases lying between them. The CDR3 has 17 residues. The CDR3 sequence: CASSFLPIGGGAGELFF. In nucleotides, the CDR3 is TGCGCCAGCAGTTTCCTCCCTATCGGGGGAGGCGCCGGGGAGCTGTTTTTT.

This clonotype appeared a few times. The chain couples TRBV15 to TRBJ1-4; 8 bases line up with TRBD1. CDR3 length: 17 amino acids. Germline-derived CDR1 and CDR2 are LNHNV and YYDKDF (reference sequence). V shed 1 base and J 2 bases; nucleotides not matched to a gene: 6. In DNA, the CDR3 is TGTGCCACCAGCAGAGGGGACAGGCGGACGACTAATGAAAAACTGTTTTTT. Its translation: CATSRGDRRTTNEKLFF.

This clonotype is classed as medium-sized. The genes are TRBV20-1 and TRBJ2-3; TRBD1 aligns across 7 bases. Germline values: CDR1 DFQATT, CDR2 SNEGSKA (reference sequence). The CDR3 totals 12 residues. Germline trimming cut 5 bases from V and 4 bases from J; bases unmatched to any gene: 3. CDR3 residues: CSAVTGSDTQYF. The CDR3 DNA reads as TGCAGTGCTGTGACAGGGTCAGATACGCAGTATTTT.